This TCR beta chain was profiled in a study of blood T cell repertoires in COVID-19. In the study overall: Whether acute or convalescent, the COVID-19 samples came from the United States, Italy and Spain. T cells, B-cell-depleted T cells, or PBMCs provided the cDNA or gDNA that served as material.

In the authors' workflow: Amplifying reference gene primers gave estimates of nucleated cell counts. Clones were read by immunoSEQ multiplex PCR, and TCRdb kept only the in-frame ones, dropping some. The V and J calls and clone size were taken over from that table, and D and trimming were inferred from the DNA. There are some 340,000 clones in the sample; 85% occur only once, and roughly 3.4% lies in the top ten. There are 17 residues in the CDR3. V lost 6 bases and J lost 1; bases outside the gene matches: 12. CDR1 and CDR2 (germline): PRHDT, FYEKMQ (reference sequence). The specimen sequenced was peripheral blood. This TCR came from a woman between 18 and 29 years old with acute or convalescent COVID-19. The chain employs TRBV13 and TRBJ1-1, with 9 nucleotides matching TRBD1. The CDR3 bases are TGTGCCAGCAGGCGACAGGGGGGCTTTGATTGGAACACTGAAGCTTTCTTT. It yields the protein CASRRQGGFDWNTEAFF.